These 20 T cell receptor beta chains were sequenced from one sample in a study of blood T cell repertoires in COVID-19. Clones were sequenced by immunoSEQ multiplex PCR, and TCRdb holds only the in-frame ones, with some missing. The data contain under 300,000 clones, approximately 80% of them singletons. Sequencing input: PBMCs or T cells enriched from blood (not recorded which). Receptor source: a man aged 35 to 55 who had recovered from COVID-19.

The chain employs TRBV5-5 and TRBJ2-7; D is unresolved. Trimming took off 5 bases at V and 0 bases at J, with 12 bases between the two ends. CDR1 and CDR2 from the germline V gene are SGHKS and YYEKEE (reference sequence). The CDR3 spans 14 residues. CDR3 DNA sequence: TGTGCCAGCAGTCGGGTCCTAGGCTCCTACGAGCAGTACTTC. This sequence encodes CASSRVLGSYEQYF.

V and J are TRBV10-3 and TRBJ2-1, with D perhaps TRBD1 (5 bases). This CDR3 spans 17 amino acids. The V gene's germline CDR1 is ENHRY and CDR2 SYGVKD. The V and J ends lost 2 bases and 5 bases respectively, with 19 bases between them. For the CDR3, the DNA is TGTGCCATCAGTGAGCCCATAAGTACAGGTGGAAACAATGAGCAGTTCTTC. Protein product: CAISEPISTGGNNEQFF.

This clone was counted a few times. The chain carries TRBV5-6 and TRBJ2-7, with D possibly TRBD2 on 6 matching bases. The V end was cut by 4 bases, the J end by 3 bases, with 11 bases between. This CDR3 has 13 amino acids. Germline V gene lookup returns CDR1 SGHDT and CDR2 YYEEEE. Here the CDR3 reads CASSPGLVYEQYF. CDR3 nucleotides: TGTGCCAGCAGCCCGGGACTTGTCTACGAGCAGTACTTC.

The V and J genes are TRBV30 and TRBJ1-4, with 7 bases fitting TRBD1. CDR1 GTSNPN and CDR2 SVGIG come from the germline V gene (reference sequence). The CDR3 contains 18 residues. Losses at the gene ends were 0 bases for V and 0 bases for J; bases not matched to a gene: 10. The CDR3 bases are TGTGCCTGGAGTGTAGGGACAGCTACTTTCGCAACTAATGAAAAACTGTTTTTT. It encodes CAWSVGTATFATNEKLFF. Using reference TRBV30 and TRBJ1-4 for the parts outside the CDR3, the full variable domain is SQTIHQWPATLVQPVGSPLSLECTVEGTSNPNLYWYRQAAGRGLQLLFYSVGIGQISSEVPQNLSASRPQDRQFILSSKKLLLSDSGFYLCAWSVGTATFATNEKLFFGSGTQLSVL.

The V call is TRBV29-1, the J call TRBJ2-1; 10 bases are shared with TRBD2. The V segment lost 4 bases and the J segment 4 bases; nucleotides outside the gene matches: 7. The germline V gene has CDR1 SQVTM and CDR2 ANQGSEA. CDR3 length: 15 amino acids. CDR3 residues: CSVGGLAPIYNEQFF. Written as DNA, the CDR3 is TGCAGCGTTGGGGGACTAGCGCCTATTTACAATGAGCAGTTCTTC.

This clone was counted a single time. The chain links TRBV30 to TRBJ1-5; D ambiguous. Trimming stripped 2 bases from V and 4 bases from J, with 15 bases between. This CDR3 region has 15 residues. CDR1 is GTSNPN, CDR2 SVGIG, per germline (reference sequence). The CDR3 DNA is TGTGCCTGGAGTCCCCCGAGGTCGAGGAATCAGCCCCAGCATTTT. As protein: CAWSPPRSRNQPQHF.

The V and J genes are TRBV12-3 or TRBV12-4 and TRBJ1-4; maybe TRBD1 (6 bases). This CDR3 is 13 amino acids long. Trimming cost V 5 bases and J 5 bases, with 9 bases left between them. CDR3 bases: TGTGCCAGCAGTCTCACAGGGAATGAAAAACTGTTTTTT. This translates into CASSLTGNEKLFF.

V is TRBV5-5 and J is TRBJ2-3; TRBD2 matches 8 bases. Germline CDR1 SGHKS, CDR2 YYEKEE (reference sequence). CDR3 length: 16 residues. V was pared by 4 bases and J by 4 bases, with 11 bases of the junction left unmatched. CDR3 DNA sequence: TGTGCCAGCAGCCCTACTATAGCGGGGCCGGCAGATACGCAGTATTTT. Its protein is CASSPTIAGPADTQYF.

This clone was seen once. The V and J genes are TRBV7-6 and TRBJ2-7; TRBD1 aligns across 7 bases. CDR1 is SGHVS and CDR2 is FNYEAQ in the germline V gene. The J segment lost 0 bases and the V segment lost 0 bases, leaving 2 bases of the junction unmatched. The CDR3 sequence is 15 residues long. The CDR3 region is CASSLARDSSYEQYF. CDR3 DNA sequence: TGTGCCAGCAGCTTAGCCCGGGACAGCTCCTACGAGCAGTACTTC.

CDR3 in amino acids: CASSEGLGGRAGTDTQYF. The DNA for the CDR3 is TGTGCCAGCAGTGAAGGTCTCGGCGGGAGGGCCGGCACAGATACGCAGTATTTT. This sequence joins TRBV25-1 and TRBJ2-3; TRBD2 matches at 9 bases. The CDR3 covers 18 residues. Trimming at V came to 2 bases and at J to 1 base, leaving 10 bases not matched to a gene. From germline, CDR1 is MGHDK and CDR2 SYGVNS.

The rearrangement joins TRBV28 to TRBJ2-1; TRBD2 agrees at 10 bases. The CDR3 spans 14 residues. Unmatched junction bases numbered 4, after V lost 3 bases and J lost 8 bases. CDR1 and CDR2 (germline): MDHEN, SYDVKM. CDR3 residues: CASSFLAGVDEQFF. CDR3 nucleotide sequence: TGTGCCAGCAGTTTTCTAGCGGGGGTGGATGAGCAGTTCTTC.

V gene TRBV7-6 combines with J gene TRBJ2-5; 8 bases line up with TRBD2. Losses at the gene ends were 5 bases for V and 7 bases for J; bases not matched to a gene: 12. CDR3 length equals 15 residues. CDR1 and CDR2 from the germline V gene are SGHVS and FNYEAQ. CDR3 in amino acids: CASSPSGGRGGTQYF. CDR3 nucleotide sequence: TGTGCCAGCAGCCCCAGCGGGGGCCGGGGTGGGACCCAGTACTTC.

The chain carries TRBV4-1 and TRBJ2-7, with D possibly matching TRBD2 (6 bases). There are 14 residues in the CDR3. With 5 bases removed from V and 2 bases from J, the gap between germline ends came to 13 bases. Germline lookup yields CDR1 MGHRA and CDR2 YSYEKL. The CDR3 nucleotides read TGCGCCAGCAGCTCGAGGGAGGCCGCCTACGAGCAGTACTTC. As protein: CASSSREAAYEQYF.

The CDR3 reads CSADREDTEAFF. CDR3 in DNA: TGCAGCGCCGACAGGGAGGACACTGAAGCTTTCTTT. The chain has TRBV29-1 and TRBJ1-1; 7 positions match TRBD1. V shed 7 bases and J 3 bases; nucleotides not matched to a gene: 5. The CDR3 consists of 12 residues. CDR1 SQVTM and CDR2 ANQGSEA come from the germline V gene.

The V call is TRBV3-1 (or the pseudogene TRBV3-2), the J call TRBJ2-3, with TRBD2 as a possible D gene (7 bases). Per germline, CDR1 LGHDT and CDR2 YNNKEL (reference sequence). V was cut by 1 base and J by 3 bases, with 14 bases left in between. CDR3 size: 16 residues. Written as DNA, the CDR3 is TGTGCCAGCAGCCAAGTGGTGGCGGGGGCGACAGATACGCAGTATTTT. This translates into CASSQVVAGATDTQYF.

The rearrangement uses TRBV7-3 and TRBJ2-7; D perhaps matches TRBD2 (6 bases). CDR1 is SGHTA and CDR2 is FQGTGA in the germline V gene. CDR3 size: 15 residues. The V end lost 1 base, the J end lost 1 base, and 11 bases lay between the germline ends. CDR3 protein: CASSLRGDGSYEQYF. The CDR3 coding sequence is TGTGCCAGCAGCTTAAGGGGGGATGGGTCCTACGAGCAGTACTTC. The complete variable domain, with remaining parts taken from reference TRBV7-3 and TRBJ2-7, reads GAGVSQTPSNKVTEKGKYVELRCDPISGHTALYWYRQSLGQGPEFLIYFQGTGAADDSGLPNDRFFAVRPEGSVSTLKIQRTERGDSAVYLCASSLRGDGSYEQYFGPGTRLTVT.

This clone was detected only a few times. The chain is built from TRBV12-3 or TRBV12-4 and TRBJ2-2, with 8 bases fitting TRBD1. The CDR3 is 13 amino acids. J gave up 6 bases and V 7 bases, and 4 bases lay outside the gene matches. In DNA form, the CDR3 reads TGTGCCAGCACCTCGACAGGGGCCGGGGAGCTGTTTTTT. Residues: CASTSTGAGELFF.

The rearrangement joins TRBV15 to TRBJ1-1; the match to TRBD1 covers 10 bases. Germline values: CDR1 LNHNV, CDR2 YYDKDF (reference sequence). Trimming at V came to 5 bases and at J to 2 bases, leaving 8 bases not matched to a gene. The CDR3 has 16 amino acids. The DNA for the CDR3 is TGTGCCACCAGCTCCGGGACAGGGGCAAGAAACACTGAAGCTTTCTTT. This gives the protein CATSSGTGARNTEAFF.

The rearrangement uses TRBV20-1 and TRBJ1-2; weak D call: TRBD1 (5 bases). There are 11 residues in the CDR3. Trimming left V 5 bases short and J 7 bases short, with 11 bases between. The V gene's germline CDR1 is DFQATT and CDR2 SNEGSKA (reference sequence). CDR3 bases: TGCAGTGCTGCGGGGGGGATTGGCTACACCTTC. Protein product: CSAAGGIGYTF.

The rearrangement uses TRBV5-1 and TRBJ2-3; no firm D call. The V end was cut by 4 bases, the J end by 2 bases, with 8 bases between. This CDR3 contains 13 residues. CDR1 and CDR2 from the germline V gene are SGHRS and YFSETQ. The CDR3 coding sequence is TGCGCCAGCAGCGTAGAAAACACAGATACGCAGTATTTT. It specifies CASSVENTDTQYF.